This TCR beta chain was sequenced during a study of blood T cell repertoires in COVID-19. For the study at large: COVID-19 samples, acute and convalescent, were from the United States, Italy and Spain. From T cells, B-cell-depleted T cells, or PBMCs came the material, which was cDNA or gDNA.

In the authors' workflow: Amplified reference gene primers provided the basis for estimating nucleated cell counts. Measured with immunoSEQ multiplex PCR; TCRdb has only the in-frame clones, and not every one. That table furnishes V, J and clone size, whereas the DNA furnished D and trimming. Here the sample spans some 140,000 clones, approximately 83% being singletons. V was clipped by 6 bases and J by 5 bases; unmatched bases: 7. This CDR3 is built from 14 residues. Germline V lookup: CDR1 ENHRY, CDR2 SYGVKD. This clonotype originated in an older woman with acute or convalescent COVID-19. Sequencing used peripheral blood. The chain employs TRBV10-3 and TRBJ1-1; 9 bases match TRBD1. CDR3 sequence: CAIRRQGEGTEAFF. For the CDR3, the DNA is TGTGCCATCAGGAGACAGGGGGAGGGAACTGAAGCTTTCTTT.